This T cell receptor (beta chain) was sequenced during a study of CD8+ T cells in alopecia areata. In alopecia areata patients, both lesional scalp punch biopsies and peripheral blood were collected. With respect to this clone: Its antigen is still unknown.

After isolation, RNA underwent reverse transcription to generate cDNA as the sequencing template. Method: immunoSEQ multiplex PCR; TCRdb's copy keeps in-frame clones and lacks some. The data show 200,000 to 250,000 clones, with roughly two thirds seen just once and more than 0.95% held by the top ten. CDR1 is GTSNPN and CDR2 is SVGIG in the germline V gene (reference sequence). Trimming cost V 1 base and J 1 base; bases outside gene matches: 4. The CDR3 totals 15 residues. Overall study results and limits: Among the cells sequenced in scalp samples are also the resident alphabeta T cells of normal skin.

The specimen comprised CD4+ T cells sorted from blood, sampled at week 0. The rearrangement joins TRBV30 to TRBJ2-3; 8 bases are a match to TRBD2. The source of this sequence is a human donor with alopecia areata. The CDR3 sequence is CAWSAAAGGTDTQYF. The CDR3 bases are TGTGCCTGGAGTGCAGCAGCGGGAGGCACAGATACGCAGTATTTT.